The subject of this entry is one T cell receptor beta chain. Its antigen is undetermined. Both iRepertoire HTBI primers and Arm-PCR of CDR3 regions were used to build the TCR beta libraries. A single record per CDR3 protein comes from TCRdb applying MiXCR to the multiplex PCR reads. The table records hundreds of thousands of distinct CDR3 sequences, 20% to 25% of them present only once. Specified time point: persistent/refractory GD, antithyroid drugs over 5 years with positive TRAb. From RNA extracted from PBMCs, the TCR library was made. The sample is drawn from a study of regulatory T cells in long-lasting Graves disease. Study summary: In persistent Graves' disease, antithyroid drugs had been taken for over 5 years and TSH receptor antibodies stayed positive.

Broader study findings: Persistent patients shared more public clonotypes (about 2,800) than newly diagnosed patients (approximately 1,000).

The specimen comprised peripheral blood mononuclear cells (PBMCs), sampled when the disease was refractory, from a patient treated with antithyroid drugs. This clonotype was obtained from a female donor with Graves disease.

The CDR3 DNA sequence: TGTGCCAGCAGCCCGGGTAGCGGGAGGGCCGGAAGAGAGACCCAGTACTTC. Its translation: CASSPGSGRAGRETQYF. This chain links TRBV7-9 with TRBJ2-5; TRBD2 matches 11 bases. Germline values: CDR1 SEHNR, CDR2 FQNEAQ (reference sequence). The trim removed 5 bases at V and 4 bases at J, leaving 12 bases unmatched. The CDR3 totals 17 residues.